The 2 T cell receptor beta chains in this list originate from one sample, sequenced in a study of CD4 T cells in relation to SARS-CoV-2 and coronaviruses. Assay used: immunoSEQ multiplex PCR; TCRdb lists only in-frame clones, some missing. In the table there are about 24,000 clones, roughly 80% of which are singletons. Before the COVID-19 pandemic, during about 2010-2018, CD4+ T cells were taken from unexposed donors. Isolation of CD4+ T cells took place after 10 days in culture. These TCRs' antigens remain unknown. Source material: CD4+ T cells from PBMCs, cultured in vitro. All receptors derive from a human donor in good health.

This rearrangement joins TRBV10-3 to TRBJ2-5, with D perhaps matching TRBD2 (6 bases). V was pared by 3 bases and J by 5 bases, with 10 bases between. CDR1 and CDR2 (germline): ENHRY, SYGVKD. The CDR3 totals 13 residues. CDR3 nucleotide sequence: TGTGCCATCAGTGAAGGAGGGCCGGAGACCCAGTACTTC. It translates to CAISEGGPETQYF.

This chain connects TRBV9 to TRBJ1-3; TRBD1 is a possible D gene (5 bases). Germline V CDR1 and CDR2: SGDLS, YYNGEE. Trimming removed 0 bases at V and 0 bases at J, with 7 bases between. This CDR3 comprises 15 residues. The CDR3 DNA sequence: TGTGCCAGCAGCGTAGACGGGGGCTCTGGAAACACCATATATTTT. Amino acids: CASSVDGGSGNTIYF.